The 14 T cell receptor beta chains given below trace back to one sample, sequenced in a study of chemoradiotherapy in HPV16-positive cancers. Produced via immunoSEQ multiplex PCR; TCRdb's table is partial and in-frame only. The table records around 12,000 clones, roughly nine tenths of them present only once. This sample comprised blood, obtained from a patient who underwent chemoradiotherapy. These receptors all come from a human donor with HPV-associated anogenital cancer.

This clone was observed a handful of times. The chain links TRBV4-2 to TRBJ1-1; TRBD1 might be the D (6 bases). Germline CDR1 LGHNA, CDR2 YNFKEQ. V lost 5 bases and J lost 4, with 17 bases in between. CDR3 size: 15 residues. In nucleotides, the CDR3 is TGTGCCAGCAGCGCACAGGGATTCAGGAGCACTGAAGCTTTCTTT. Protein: CASSAQGFRSTEAFF.

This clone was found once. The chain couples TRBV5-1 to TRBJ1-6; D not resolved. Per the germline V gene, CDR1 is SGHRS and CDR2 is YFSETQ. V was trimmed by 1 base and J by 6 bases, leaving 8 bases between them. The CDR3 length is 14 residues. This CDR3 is CASSLSDTNSPLHF. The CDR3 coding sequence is TGCGCCAGCAGCTTGTCTGACACTAATTCACCCCTCCACTTT.

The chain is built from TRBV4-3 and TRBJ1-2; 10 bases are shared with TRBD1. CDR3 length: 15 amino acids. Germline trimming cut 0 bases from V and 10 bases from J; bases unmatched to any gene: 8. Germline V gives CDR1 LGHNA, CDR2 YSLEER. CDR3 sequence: CASSQDSRGQGHYTF. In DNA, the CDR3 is TGCGCCAGCAGCCAAGATTCCCGGGGACAGGGGCACTACACCTTC.

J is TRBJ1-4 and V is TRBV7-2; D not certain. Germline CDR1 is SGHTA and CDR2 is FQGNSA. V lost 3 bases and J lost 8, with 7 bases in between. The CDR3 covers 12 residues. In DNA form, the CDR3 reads TGTGCCAGCAGCTTCATCTCAGAAAAACTGTTTTTT. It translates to CASSFISEKLFF.

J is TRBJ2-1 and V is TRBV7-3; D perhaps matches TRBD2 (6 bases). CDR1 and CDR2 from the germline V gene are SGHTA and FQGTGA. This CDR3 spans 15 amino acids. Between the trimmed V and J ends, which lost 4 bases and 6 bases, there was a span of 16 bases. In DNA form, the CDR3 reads TGTGCCAGCAGCTCTCGGGGAGGATGGGCCAATGAGCAGTTCTTC. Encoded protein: CASSSRGGWANEQFF.

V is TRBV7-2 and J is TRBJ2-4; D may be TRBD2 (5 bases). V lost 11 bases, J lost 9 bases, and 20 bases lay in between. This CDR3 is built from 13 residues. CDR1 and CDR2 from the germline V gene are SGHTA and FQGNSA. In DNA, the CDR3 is TGTGCCTCCACGCCCACCCCCGCGGGCATTCAGTACTTC. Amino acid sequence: CASTPTPAGIQYF. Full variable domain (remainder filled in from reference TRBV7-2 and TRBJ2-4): GAGVSQSPSNKVTEKGKDVELRCDPISGHTALYWYRQSLGQGLEFLIYFQGNSAPDKSGLPSDRFSAERTGGSVSTLTIQRTQQEDSAVYLCASTPTPAGIQYFGAGTRLSVL.

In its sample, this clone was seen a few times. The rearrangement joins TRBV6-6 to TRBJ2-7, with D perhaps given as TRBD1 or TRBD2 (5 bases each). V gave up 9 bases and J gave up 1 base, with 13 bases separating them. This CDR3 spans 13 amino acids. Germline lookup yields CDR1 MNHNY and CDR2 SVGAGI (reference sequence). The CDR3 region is CASKFGTSYEQYF. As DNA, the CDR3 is TGTGCCAGTAAATTCGGGACGTCCTACGAGCAGTACTTC.

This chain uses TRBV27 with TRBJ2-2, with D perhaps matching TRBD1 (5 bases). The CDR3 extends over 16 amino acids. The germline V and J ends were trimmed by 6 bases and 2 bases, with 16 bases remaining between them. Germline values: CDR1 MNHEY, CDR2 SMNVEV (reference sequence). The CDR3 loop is CASRRDTGGNTGELFF. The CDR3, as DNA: TGTGCCAGCAGACGCGATACAGGTGGTAACACCGGGGAGCTGTTTTTT.

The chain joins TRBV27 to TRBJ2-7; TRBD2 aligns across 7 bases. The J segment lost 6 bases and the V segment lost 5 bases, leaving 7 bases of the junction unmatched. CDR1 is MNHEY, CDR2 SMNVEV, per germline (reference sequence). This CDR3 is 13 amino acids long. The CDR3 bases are TGTGCCAGCAGTCCAACCTTAGCGGGCGAGCAGTACTTC. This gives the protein CASSPTLAGEQYF.

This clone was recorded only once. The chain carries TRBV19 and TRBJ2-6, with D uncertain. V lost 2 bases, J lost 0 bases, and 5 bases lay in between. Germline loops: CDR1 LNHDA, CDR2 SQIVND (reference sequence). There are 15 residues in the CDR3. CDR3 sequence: CASSISGSGANVLTF. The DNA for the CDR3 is TGTGCCAGTAGTATATCGGGCTCTGGGGCCAACGTCCTGACTTTC.

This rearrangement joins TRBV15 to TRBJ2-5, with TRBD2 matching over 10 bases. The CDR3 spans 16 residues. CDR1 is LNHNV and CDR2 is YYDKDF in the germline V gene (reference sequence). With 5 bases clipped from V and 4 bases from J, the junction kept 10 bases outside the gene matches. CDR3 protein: CATSGHSGRVGETQYF. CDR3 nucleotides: TGTGCCACCAGCGGTCACAGCGGGAGGGTGGGAGAGACCCAGTACTTC. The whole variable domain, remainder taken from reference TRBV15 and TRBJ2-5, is DAMVIQNPRYQVTQFGKPVTLSCSQTLNHNVMYWYQQKSSQAPKLLFHYYDKDFNNEADTPDNFQSRRPNTSFCFLDIRSPGLGDTAMYLCATSGHSGRVGETQYFGPGTRLLVL.

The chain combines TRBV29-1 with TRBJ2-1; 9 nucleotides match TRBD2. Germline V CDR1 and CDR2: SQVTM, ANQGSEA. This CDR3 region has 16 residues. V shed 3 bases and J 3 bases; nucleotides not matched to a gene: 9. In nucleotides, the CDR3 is TGCAGCGTTGATGGATTTAGCGGGAGTGGCTACAATGAGCAGTTCTTC. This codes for CSVDGFSGSGYNEQFF.

CDR3 DNA sequence: TGTGCCAGCAGCTTAGGGGGGGTAGGCTACGAGCAGTACTTC. Its translation: CASSLGGVGYEQYF. This chain uses TRBV7-9 with TRBJ2-7; maybe TRBD2 (6 bases). The CDR3 is 14 residues long. V gave up 1 base and J gave up 3 bases, with 10 bases separating them. Germline loops: CDR1 SEHNR, CDR2 FQNEAQ (reference sequence).

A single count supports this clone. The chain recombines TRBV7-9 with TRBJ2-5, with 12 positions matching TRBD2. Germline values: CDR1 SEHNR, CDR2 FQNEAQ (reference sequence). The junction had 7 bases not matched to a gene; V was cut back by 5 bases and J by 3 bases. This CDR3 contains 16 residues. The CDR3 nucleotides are TGTGCCAGCAGCAAGCCGACTAGCGGGGGTAAAGAGACCCAGTACTTC. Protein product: CASSKPTSGGKETQYF.